The rows below give T cell receptor beta chains drawn from one sample of a study of blood T cell repertoires in COVID-19. This table comes from immunoSEQ multiplex PCR, and its TCRdb copy is limited to in-frame clones, with some not included. Seen here are roughly 210,000 clones, 87% observed once, and the top ten hold roughly 7.2%. Sequenced: PBMCs or T cells enriched from blood (not recorded which). The origin of the receptors is a man aged 25 to 40 in a cohort exposed to, infected with or recovered from COVID-19 (not recorded which). Each CDR3 is given with its conserved first and last residue. The D gene is left open where the match is weak. Clone sizes are given selectively: once, few, many, or a class where the clone is expanded.

j_gene: TRBJ1-3; v_gene: TRBV28; d_gene: TRBD1; abundance: -; CDR3aa: CASSLTGVGNTIYF; CDR3nt: TGTGCCAGCAGCCTGACAGGGGTCGGAAACACCATATATTTT
j_gene: TRBJ2-7; v_gene: TRBV29-1; d_gene: -; abundance: -; CDR3aa: CSVSDRISTYEQYF; CDR3nt: TGCAGCGTCAGCGACAGGATCTCGACCTACGAGCAGTACTTC
j_gene: TRBJ1-1; v_gene: TRBV5-8; d_gene: -; abundance: -; CDR3aa: CASSLGVGGTSTEAFF; CDR3nt: TGTGCCAGCAGCTTGGGGGTAGGGGGTACTAGCACTGAAGCTTTCTTT
j_gene: TRBJ1-4; v_gene: TRBV18; d_gene: TRBD1; abundance: -; CDR3aa: CASSPPNQEGANEKLFF; CDR3nt: TGTGCCAGCTCACCCCCCAACCAGGAGGGGGCAAATGAAAAACTGTTTTTT
j_gene: TRBJ2-7; v_gene: TRBV6-5; d_gene: -; abundance: -; CDR3aa: CASTSTGTGYEQYF; CDR3nt: TGTGCCAGCACCTCCACCGGGACTGGCTACGAGCAGTACTTC
j_gene: TRBJ2-1; v_gene: TRBV27; d_gene: TRBD2; abundance: -; CDR3aa: CASSLTRGTSGIHEQFF; CDR3nt: TGTGCCAGCAGTCTCACACGTGGGACTAGCGGGATCCATGAGCAGTTCTTC
j_gene: TRBJ2-7; v_gene: TRBV3-1/TRBV3-2; d_gene: TRBD2; abundance: -; CDR3aa: CASSPTGTSGRIGGEQYF; CDR3nt: TGTGCCAGCAGCCCAACCGGGACTAGCGGGAGGATTGGGGGCGAGCAGTACTTC
j_gene: TRBJ1-5; v_gene: TRBV28; d_gene: TRBD1; abundance: -; CDR3aa: CASTPDRGQPQHF; CDR3nt: TGTGCCAGCACTCCAGACAGGGGTCAGCCCCAGCATTTT
j_gene: TRBJ2-7; v_gene: TRBV5-1; d_gene: -; abundance: -; CDR3aa: CASSLPQTQTISYEQYF; CDR3nt: TGCGCCAGCAGCTTGCCCCAAACCCAGACAATATCCTACGAGCAGTACTTC
j_gene: TRBJ1-2; v_gene: TRBV19; d_gene: -; abundance: few; CDR3aa: CASSDNLNYGYTF; CDR3nt: TGTGCCAGTAGTGACAATCTGAACTATGGCTACACCTTC
j_gene: TRBJ2-1; v_gene: TRBV7-2; d_gene: TRBD2; abundance: -; CDR3aa: CASTLGAGGNNEQFF; CDR3nt: TGTGCCAGCACTCTCGGGGCGGGAGGGAACAATGAGCAGTTCTTC
j_gene: TRBJ2-7; v_gene: TRBV18; d_gene: -; abundance: -; CDR3aa: CASSPLPGGQSYEQYF; CDR3nt: TGTGCCAGCTCACCACTACCGGGTGGACAGAGTTACGAGCAGTACTTC
j_gene: TRBJ2-3; v_gene: TRBV7-9; d_gene: TRBD2; abundance: -; CDR3aa: CASSLWLAGFTDTQYF; CDR3nt: TGTGCCAGCAGCTTATGGCTAGCGGGTTTCACAGATACGCAGTATTTT
j_gene: TRBJ1-5; v_gene: TRBV6-1; d_gene: TRBD1; abundance: -; CDR3aa: CASSDRGVFMVQPQHF; CDR3nt: TGTGCCAGCAGTGACAGGGGGGTTTTTATGGTTCAGCCCCAGCATTTT
j_gene: TRBJ1-1; v_gene: TRBV18; d_gene: TRBD1; abundance: -; CDR3aa: CASSTGTGSLTEAFF; CDR3nt: TGTGCCAGCTCGACCGGGACAGGGAGTCTGACTGAAGCTTTCTTT
j_gene: TRBJ2-7; v_gene: TRBV4-1; d_gene: -; abundance: -; CDR3aa: CASSQVGRTTSVDYEQYF; CDR3nt: TGCGCCAGCAGCCAAGTAGGACGGACTACCTCCGTGGACTACGAGCAGTACTTC
j_gene: TRBJ1-2; v_gene: TRBV25-1; d_gene: -; abundance: -; CDR3aa: CASSGTDSIFNYGYTF; CDR3nt: TGTGCCAGCAGTGGAACCGACAGTATCTTTAACTATGGCTACACCTTC
j_gene: TRBJ2-7; v_gene: TRBV29-1; d_gene: TRBD2; abundance: -; CDR3aa: CSVEDGTTSYEQYF; CDR3nt: TGCAGCGTTGAAGACGGGACTACCTCCTACGAGCAGTACTTC
j_gene: TRBJ2-7; v_gene: TRBV4-3; d_gene: -; abundance: -; CDR3aa: CASSPRTGYYEQYF; CDR3nt: TGCGCCAGCAGCCCAAGGACGGGGTACTACGAGCAGTACTTC
j_gene: TRBJ1-2; v_gene: TRBV9; d_gene: TRBD1; abundance: -; CDR3aa: CASSVVRDREDYGYTF; CDR3nt: TGTGCCAGCAGCGTAGTCCGGGACAGGGAGGACTATGGCTACACCTTC
j_gene: TRBJ1-1; v_gene: TRBV4-1; d_gene: -; abundance: -; CDR3aa: CASSQSLQGNTEAFF; CDR3nt: TGCGCCAGCAGCCAAAGTTTGCAGGGGAATACTGAAGCTTTCTTT
j_gene: TRBJ1-4; v_gene: TRBV19; d_gene: -; abundance: -; CDR3aa: CASRVLAPGSLETNEKLFF; CDR3nt: TGTGCCAGCCGGGTATTGGCACCGGGGTCTCTTGAGACTAATGAAAAACTGTTTTTT
j_gene: TRBJ2-2; v_gene: TRBV6-5; d_gene: -; abundance: -; CDR3aa: CASRPSPGTGELFF; CDR3nt: TGTGCCAGCAGGCCTTCCCCGGGGACCGGGGAGCTGTTTTTT
j_gene: TRBJ2-1; v_gene: TRBV10-1; d_gene: -; abundance: -; CDR3aa: CASSVLSGSYNEQFF; CDR3nt: TGCGCCAGCAGTGTTCTGAGCGGCTCGTACAATGAGCAGTTCTTC
j_gene: TRBJ2-5; v_gene: TRBV6-5; d_gene: -; abundance: -; CDR3aa: CASSYYWQTGGETQYF; CDR3nt: TGTGCCAGCAGTTACTATTGGCAAACCGGGGGAGAGACCCAGTACTTC
j_gene: TRBJ2-7; v_gene: TRBV3-1/TRBV3-2; d_gene: -; abundance: once; CDR3aa: CASSLSSEQYF; CDR3nt: TGTGCCAGCAGCCTCTCCTCCGAGCAGTACTTC
j_gene: TRBJ1-4; v_gene: TRBV11-2; d_gene: TRBD1; abundance: -; CDR3aa: CASSRTAVRGFTTNEKLFF; CDR3nt: TGTGCCAGCAGCCGCACGGCAGTCAGGGGGTTCACGACTAATGAAAAACTGTTTTTT
j_gene: TRBJ2-1; v_gene: TRBV5-4; d_gene: TRBD2; abundance: -; CDR3aa: CASSGGLVFGDEQFF; CDR3nt: TGTGCCAGCAGCGGAGGACTAGTTTTTGGCGATGAGCAGTTCTTC
j_gene: TRBJ2-2; v_gene: TRBV19; d_gene: TRBD1; abundance: -; CDR3aa: CASRPGQGTGELFF; CDR3nt: TGTGCCAGTAGGCCGGGACAGGGGACCGGGGAGCTGTTTTTT
j_gene: TRBJ1-5; v_gene: TRBV12-3/TRBV12-4; d_gene: -; abundance: -; CDR3aa: CASSTGLSQPQHF; CDR3nt: TGTGCCAGCAGTACAGGGTTAAGTCAGCCCCAGCATTTT
j_gene: TRBJ1-2; v_gene: TRBV27; d_gene: -; abundance: -; CDR3aa: CASSSSYPAPDSYYGYTF; CDR3nt: TGTGCCAGCAGTTCCTCATACCCTGCGCCGGACAGCTACTATGGCTACACCTTC
j_gene: TRBJ2-3; v_gene: TRBV5-1; d_gene: TRBD2; abundance: -; CDR3aa: CASRYSGRGTDTQYF; CDR3nt: TGCGCCAGCAGGTATAGCGGGAGAGGCACAGATACGCAGTATTTT
j_gene: TRBJ2-2; v_gene: TRBV4-1; d_gene: -; abundance: -; CDR3aa: CASSQSTGNGELFF; CDR3nt: TGCGCCAGCAGCCAGTCCACAGGGAACGGGGAGCTGTTTTTT
j_gene: TRBJ2-3; v_gene: TRBV4-1; d_gene: TRBD2; abundance: -; CDR3aa: CASSQEDASGSTDTQYF; CDR3nt: TGCGCCAGCAGCCAAGAGGATGCTAGCGGGAGCACAGATACGCAGTATTTT
j_gene: TRBJ1-1; v_gene: TRBV18; d_gene: -; abundance: -; CDR3aa: CASSPNAGTLKNTEAFF; CDR3nt: TGTGCCAGCTCACCGAACGCTGGGACACTGAAGAACACTGAAGCTTTCTTT
j_gene: TRBJ1-1; v_gene: TRBV7-2; d_gene: TRBD1; abundance: -; CDR3aa: CASSSDRGFTEAFF; CDR3nt: TGTGCCAGCAGCTCGGACAGGGGTTTCACTGAAGCTTTCTTT
j_gene: TRBJ1-6; v_gene: TRBV28; d_gene: -; abundance: -; CDR3aa: CASSFGGPGDSPLHF; CDR3nt: TGTGCCAGCAGTTTTGGGGGCCCAGGAGATTCACCCCTCCACTTT
j_gene: TRBJ2-1; v_gene: TRBV18; d_gene: TRBD2; abundance: -; CDR3aa: CASSPSFLKRTSGTGYNEQFF; CDR3nt: TGTGCCAGCTCACCGTCTTTCCTGAAGAGGACTAGCGGGACGGGTTACAATGAGCAGTTCTTC
j_gene: TRBJ1-1; v_gene: TRBV19; d_gene: -; abundance: -; CDR3aa: CASTPLRRAEAFF; CDR3nt: TGTGCCAGTACTCCCCTTAGGCGGGCTGAAGCTTTCTTT
j_gene: TRBJ2-3; v_gene: TRBV7-2; d_gene: -; abundance: -; CDR3aa: CASSRRDSSYTQYF; CDR3nt: TGTGCCAGCAGCAGGAGGGACTCCTCCTATACGCAGTATTTT
j_gene: TRBJ2-7; v_gene: TRBV20-1; d_gene: -; abundance: few; CDR3aa: CSASSRVAYEQYF; CDR3nt: TGCAGTGCGAGTTCGCGGGTGGCCTACGAGCAGTACTTC
j_gene: TRBJ1-2; v_gene: TRBV5-8; d_gene: TRBD1; abundance: -; CDR3aa: CASSLQGARHGYTF; CDR3nt: TGTGCCAGCAGCTTGCAGGGGGCGCGGCATGGCTACACCTTC
j_gene: TRBJ1-4; v_gene: TRBV27; d_gene: TRBD1; abundance: few; CDR3aa: CASSLYLGTDEKLFF; CDR3nt: TGTGCCAGCAGTTTATACCTCGGGACAGATGAAAAACTGTTTTTT
j_gene: TRBJ2-1; v_gene: TRBV9; d_gene: -; abundance: -; CDR3aa: CASNSRVNNEQFF; CDR3nt: TGTGCCAGCAACAGCAGGGTAAACAATGAGCAGTTCTTC
j_gene: TRBJ1-2; v_gene: TRBV7-9; d_gene: TRBD1; abundance: -; CDR3aa: CASSRDRADGYTF; CDR3nt: TGTGCCAGCAGCCGAGACAGGGCGGACGGCTACACCTTC
j_gene: TRBJ2-3; v_gene: TRBV9; d_gene: -; abundance: -; CDR3aa: CASSVAPVAPTDTQYF; CDR3nt: TGTGCCAGCAGCGTAGCCCCAGTCGCCCCCACAGATACGCAGTATTTT
j_gene: TRBJ2-3; v_gene: TRBV28; d_gene: TRBD2; abundance: -; CDR3aa: CASSLRTSGRRRTDTQYF; CDR3nt: TGTGCCAGCAGTTTACGGACTAGCGGGAGGCGAAGAACAGATACGCAGTATTTT
j_gene: TRBJ2-2; v_gene: TRBV9; d_gene: -; abundance: -; CDR3aa: CASSVVGRTGELFF; CDR3nt: TGTGCCAGCAGCGTAGTGGGCAGAACCGGGGAGCTGTTTTTT
j_gene: TRBJ2-7; v_gene: TRBV5-1; d_gene: -; abundance: -; CDR3aa: CASSAGAFYEQYF; CDR3nt: TGCGCCAGCAGTGCAGGGGCTTTCTACGAGCAGTACTTC
j_gene: TRBJ1-4; v_gene: TRBV28; d_gene: -; abundance: -; CDR3aa: CASGLINEKLFF; CDR3nt: TGTGCCAGCGGCCTGATTAATGAAAAACTGTTTTTT
j_gene: TRBJ1-1; v_gene: TRBV6-5; d_gene: -; abundance: -; CDR3aa: CASTQQGMNTEAFF; CDR3nt: TGTGCCAGCACCCAACAGGGTATGAACACTGAAGCTTTCTTT
j_gene: TRBJ2-7; v_gene: TRBV27; d_gene: TRBD2; abundance: -; CDR3aa: CASWGLANYEQYF; CDR3nt: TGTGCCAGCTGGGGACTAGCGAACTACGAGCAGTACTTC
j_gene: TRBJ2-5; v_gene: TRBV28; d_gene: TRBD2; abundance: -; CDR3aa: CASTVGFLAGAPAQETQYF; CDR3nt: TGTGCCAGTACAGTTGGTTTTCTAGCGGGAGCACCCGCCCAAGAGACCCAGTACTTC
j_gene: TRBJ2-7; v_gene: TRBV3-1/TRBV3-2; d_gene: -; abundance: once; CDR3aa: CASRVTRGSSYEQYF; CDR3nt: TGTGCCAGCAGGGTTACGCGGGGCAGCTCCTACGAGCAGTACTTC
j_gene: TRBJ1-5; v_gene: TRBV24-1; d_gene: -; abundance: -; CDR3aa: CATSDRAEISNQPQHF; CDR3nt: TGTGCCACCAGTGATCGTGCAGAAATTAGCAATCAGCCCCAGCATTTT
j_gene: TRBJ2-2; v_gene: TRBV9; d_gene: TRBD2; abundance: few; CDR3aa: CASSVGPTSGSYGELFF; CDR3nt: TGTGCCAGCAGCGTAGGACCGACTAGCGGGAGTTATGGGGAGCTGTTTTTT
j_gene: TRBJ2-5; v_gene: TRBV18; d_gene: TRBD1; abundance: -; CDR3aa: CASSPTLLVMGQHKETQYF; CDR3nt: TGTGCCAGCTCACCGACCTTGCTTGTTATGGGACAGCACAAAGAGACCCAGTACTTC
j_gene: TRBJ1-1; v_gene: TRBV27; d_gene: -; abundance: -; CDR3aa: CASSSQGANIRNTEAFF; CDR3nt: TGTGCCAGCAGTTCTCAGGGTGCTAACATTAGGAACACTGAAGCTTTCTTT
j_gene: TRBJ2-4; v_gene: TRBV11-3; d_gene: -; abundance: -; CDR3aa: CASSLGVGVGNIQYF; CDR3nt: TGTGCCAGCAGCTTAGGAGTCGGGGTCGGAAACATTCAGTACTTC
j_gene: TRBJ1-4; v_gene: TRBV19; d_gene: -; abundance: -; CDR3aa: CASTDHYATNEKLFF; CDR3nt: TGTGCCAGTACCGATCACTATGCAACTAATGAAAAACTGTTTTTT